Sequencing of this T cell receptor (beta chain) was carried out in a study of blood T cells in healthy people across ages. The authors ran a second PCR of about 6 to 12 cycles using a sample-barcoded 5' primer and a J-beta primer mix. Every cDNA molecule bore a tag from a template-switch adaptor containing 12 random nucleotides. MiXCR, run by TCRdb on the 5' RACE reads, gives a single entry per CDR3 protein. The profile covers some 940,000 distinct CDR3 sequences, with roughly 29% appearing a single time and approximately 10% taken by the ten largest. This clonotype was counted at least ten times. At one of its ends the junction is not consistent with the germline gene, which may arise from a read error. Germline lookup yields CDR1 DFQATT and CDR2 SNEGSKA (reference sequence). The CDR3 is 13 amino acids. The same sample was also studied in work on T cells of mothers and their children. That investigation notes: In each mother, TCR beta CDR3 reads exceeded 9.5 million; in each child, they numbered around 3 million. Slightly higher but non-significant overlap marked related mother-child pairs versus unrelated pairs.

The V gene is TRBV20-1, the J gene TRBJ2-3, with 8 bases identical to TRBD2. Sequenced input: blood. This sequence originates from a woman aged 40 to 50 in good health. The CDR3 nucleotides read TGCAGAGCTACGGGGGGGTTCACAGATACGCAGTATTTT. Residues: CRATGGFTDTQYF.